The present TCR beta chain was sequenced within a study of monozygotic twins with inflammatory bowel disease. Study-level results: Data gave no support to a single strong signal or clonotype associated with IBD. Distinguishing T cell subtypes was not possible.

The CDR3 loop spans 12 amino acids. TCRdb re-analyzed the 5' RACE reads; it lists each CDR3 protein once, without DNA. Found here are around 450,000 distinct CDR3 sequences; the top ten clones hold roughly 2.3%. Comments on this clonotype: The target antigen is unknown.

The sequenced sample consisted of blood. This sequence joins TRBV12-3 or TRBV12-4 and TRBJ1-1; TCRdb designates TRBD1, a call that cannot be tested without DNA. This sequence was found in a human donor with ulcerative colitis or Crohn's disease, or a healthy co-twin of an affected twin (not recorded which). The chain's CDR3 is CASSRRQVEAFF.